Described below is a single TCR beta chain sequence and its context. The antigen remains unidentified. 13 Jbeta primers and 60 Vbeta primers were used for the PCR. Produced via immunoSEQ multiplex PCR; TCRdb's table is partial and in-frame only. The sample lists around 130,000 clones, approximately 80% occurring once. The entry originates in a study of cytomegalovirus exposure and HLA in healthy donors. Study information: Unique TCR beta sequences numbering some 120 million came from about 180 million T cells in an earlier analysis. General study points: Some public TCRs appeared in many individuals, while most sequences were rare. Most likely, a cluster of highly shared sequence variants arose as a sequencing artifact.

This CDR3 comprises 13 residues. CDR1 is SGHKS and CDR2 is YYEKEE in the germline V gene (reference sequence). V was trimmed by 4 bases and J by 6 bases, leaving 13 bases between them. The sequence came from a man in his forties in good health and CMV-seronegative. The specimen was PBMCs. V gene TRBV5-5 combines with J gene TRBJ1-2, with D possibly TRBD1 on 5 matching bases. The CDR3, as DNA: TGTGCCAGCAGCCTTACAGGAGCCCATGGCTACACCTTC. Encoded protein: CASSLTGAHGYTF.